The T cell receptor beta chain under discussion was sequenced for a study of early T cells in non-severe SARS-CoV-2 infection. A single record per CDR3 protein comes from TCRdb applying MiXCR to the 5' RACE reads. This sample has about 46,000 distinct CDR3 sequences, with about 5.2% found just once. The sequence came from an adult who was a healthcare worker with PCR-confirmed SARS-CoV-2 infection or an uninfected control (not recorded which). This specimen consisted of whole blood, obtained at baseline.

CDR3 residues: CSVALIAVGTEAFF. As DNA, the CDR3 is TGCAGCGTTGCCCTTATAGCGGTAGGCACTGAAGCTTTCTTT. The chain links TRBV29-1 to TRBJ1-1; unclear D gene. The CDR3 has 14 residues. Trimming took off 4 bases at V and 4 bases at J, with 16 bases between the two ends. Germline assignment: CDR1 SQVTM and CDR2 ANQGSEA.